This entry lists 32 T cell receptor beta chains sequenced from one sample in a study of metastatic and nonmetastatic thyroid tumors. Patients had received no treatment of any kind before thyroid surgery. TCRdb re-analyzed the PCR reads using MiXCR. The data hold about 92,000 clones, with 15% observed a single time. Source material: blood. The receptors were gathered from a female donor with papillary thyroid cancer or a benign thyroid nodule (not recorded which). Some clones in this sample may be carry-over from other donors' samples.

This clone was seen repeatedly, ten times or more. The chain uses TRBV15 and TRBJ2-7; TRBD1 agrees at 7 bases. CDR3 length: 15 amino acids. Germline V lookup: CDR1 LNHNV, CDR2 YYDKDF (reference sequence). Trimming took 4 bases from V and 2 from J; bases not matched to a gene: 8. The CDR3: CATSNPTGNPYEQYF. The CDR3, as DNA: TGTGCCACCAGCAATCCGACAGGGAATCCCTACGAGCAGTACTTC.

This clone has at least ten counts. This rearrangement joins TRBV5-1 to TRBJ2-7; D possibly uses TRBD1 or TRBD2 (6 bases each). Trimming stripped 0 bases from V and 2 bases from J, with 18 bases between. The CDR3 is 17 amino acids. Germline assignment: CDR1 SGHRS and CDR2 YFSETQ. CDR3 nucleotides: TGCGCCAGCAGCTTGGCGGCGGGGACAAGGAGTACCTACGAGCAGTACTTC. It specifies CASSLAAGTRSTYEQYF.

The chain couples TRBV28 to TRBJ1-5, with D unresolved. The CDR3 loop spans 15 amino acids. The germline CDR1 and CDR2 sequences are MDHEN and SYDVKM. The ends were cut back, 6 bases at V and 5 bases at J, with 17 bases in the middle. The CDR3 protein is CASRPQGRVDQPQHF. CDR3 coding DNA: TGTGCCAGCAGACCCCAAGGGAGGGTGGATCAGCCCCAGCATTTT.

This clone was picked up many times. The chain carries TRBV3-1 and TRBJ1-1, with no clear D. CDR1 and CDR2 (germline): LGHDT, YNNKEL (reference sequence). V was clipped by 2 bases and J by 1 base, with 5 bases between them. CDR3 length: 13 amino acids. The CDR3 region is CASSQSQNTEAFF. CDR3 bases: TGTGCCAGCAGCCAAAGTCAGAACACTGAAGCTTTCTTT.

This clone appeared many times. The chain uses TRBV14 and TRBJ1-1; no firm D call. Germline V gives CDR1 SGHDN, CDR2 FVKESK. The ends were cut back, 0 bases at V and 2 bases at J, with 7 bases in the middle. This CDR3 comprises 14 residues. As DNA, the CDR3 is TGTGCCAGCAGCCAAGAACTCGGCAACACTGAAGCTTTCTTT. Its translation is CASSQELGNTEAFF.

Concerning this clone: The final CDR3 position lacks the conserved phenylalanine or tryptophan, pointing to a likely read error. V is TRBV4-1 and J is TRBJ2-2, with D possibly being TRBD2 (6 bases). The CDR3 loop spans 17 amino acids. In germline, CDR1 is MGHRA, CDR2 YSYEKL. Trimming left V 0 bases short and J 0 bases short, with 11 bases between. This CDR3 reads CASSQESSSANTGELFS. The CDR3 DNA follows: TGCGCCAGCAGCCAAGAGAGCTCTAGCGCGAACACCGGGGAGCTGTTTTCT.

This clone has only a few counts. V is TRBV7-6 and J is TRBJ2-5, with 8 bases identical to TRBD1. V lost 4 bases to trimming and J lost 12 bases; unmatched junction nucleotides: 4. The CDR3 runs 11 residues. From germline, CDR1 is SGHVS and CDR2 FNYEAQ. The CDR3 DNA reads TGTGCCAGCAGCTCGGGACAGGACAAGTACTTC. It is translated as CASSSGQDKYF. Based on the CDR3 plus reference TRBV7-6 and TRBJ2-5, the full variable domain is GAGVSQSPRYKVTKRGQDVALRCDPISGHVSLYWYRQALGQGPEFLTYFNYEAQQDKSGLPNDRFSAERPEGSISTLTIQRTEQRDSAMYRCASSSGQDKYFGPGTRLLVL.

Concerning this clone: A much more abundant neighbour one base away suggests this may be a read error. J is TRBJ2-2 and V is TRBV11-2; D possibly corresponds to TRBD2 (5 bases). The germline CDR1 and CDR2 sequences are SGHAT and FQNNGV. CDR3 length: 16 amino acids. The CDR3 nucleotides are TGTGCCAGCAGCTTAATGGGCGGGCAGGCCACCTGGGAGCTGTTTTTT. Amino acids: CASSLMGGQATWELFF.

This clone was observed at least ten times. The chain employs TRBV9 and TRBJ2-3, with 11 positions matching TRBD2. Germline V gene sequence: CDR1 SGDLS, CDR2 YYNGEE. This CDR3 contains 16 residues. Unmatched junction bases numbered 4, after V lost 0 bases and J lost 4 bases. In DNA, the CDR3 is TGTGCCAGCAGCGTAGACTCTAGCGGGGGGCCAGATACGCAGTATTTT. It encodes CASSVDSSGGPDTQYF. Complete variable domain (other parts from reference TRBV9 and TRBJ2-3): DSGVTQTPKHLITATGQRVTLRCSPRSGDLSVYWYQQSLDQGLQFLIQYYNGEERAKGNILERFSAQQFPDLHSELNLSSLELGDSALYFCASSVDSSGGPDTQYFGPGTRLTVL.

V is TRBV6-1 and J is TRBJ1-6; no reliable D call. V gave up 0 bases and J gave up 14 bases, with 17 bases separating them. The germline V gene has CDR1 MNHNS and CDR2 SASEGT. The CDR3 is 15 residues long. The CDR3 sequence: CASSEARWKGVSLHF. As DNA, the CDR3 is TGTGCCAGCAGTGAAGCGAGATGGAAGGGTGTCTCCCTCCACTTT.

In its sample, this clone was seen a few times. Since a much larger clone is just one base distant, this may be a read error. The genes are TRBV6-2 or TRBV6-3 and TRBJ2-3; a possible D gene is TRBD2 (5 bases). The V gene's germline CDR1 is MNHEY and CDR2 SVGEGT. The CDR3 contains 15 residues. The chain's CDR3 is CASSYSRGLPDTHYF. The CDR3 DNA reads as TGTGCCAGCAGTTACTCCCGGGGTTTACCAGATACGCATTATTTT.

This clone was picked up a small number of times. A read error may be the cause here, since a much bigger clone is one base away. The chain combines TRBV5-1 with TRBJ1-1; weak D call: TRBD1 (6 bases). Germline V lookup: CDR1 SGHRS, CDR2 YFSETQ. Trimming pared 4 bases from V and 0 bases from J, leaving 16 bases between. The CDR3 is made up of 16 amino acids. Here the CDR3 reads CASSPWAGALNTEAFF. The CDR3 DNA follows: TGCGCCAGCAGCCCCTGGGCAGGGGCACTGAACACTGAAGCTTTCTTT.

This clone was seen many times. The chain has TRBV28 and TRBJ2-2; D remains ambiguous. This CDR3 is 14 amino acids long. Deletions cut 1 base from V and 7 bases from J, with 10 bases between. In germline, CDR1 is MDHEN, CDR2 SYDVKM. CDR3 in DNA: TGTGCCAGCAGTTTATCAGGACGGGTCGGGGAGCTGTTTTTT. Protein product: CASSLSGRVGELFF. Full variable domain (outside the CDR3, taken from reference TRBV28 and TRBJ2-2): DVKVTQSSRYLVKRTGEKVFLECVQDMDHENMFWYRQDPGLGLRLIYFSYDVKMKEKGDIPEGYSVSREKKERFSLILESASTNQTSMYLCASSLSGRVGELFFGEGSRLTVL.

This clone was observed at least ten times. This chain links TRBV27 with TRBJ1-4; no firm D call. V lost 10 bases to trimming and J lost 8 bases, with 20 bases between them. From germline, CDR1 is MNHEY and CDR2 SMNVEV (reference sequence). This CDR3 has 14 amino acids. The CDR3 reads CATSPASPREKLFF. The CDR3 coding sequence is TGTGCCACCTCCCCGGCGTCCCCACGGGAAAAACTGTTTTTT.

This clone was detected ten times or more. The rearrangement joins TRBV19 to TRBJ2-7, with a weak D call TRBD2 (6 bases). The CDR3 length is 14 residues. The ends were cut back, 3 bases at V and 4 bases at J, with 13 bases in the middle. CDR1 and CDR2 (germline): LNHDA, SQIVND (reference sequence). In DNA, the CDR3 is TGTGCCAGTAGTATCAGGCCCGGGAGTTACGAGCAGTACTTC. It specifies CASSIRPGSYEQYF.

This clone appeared many times. The chain is built from TRBV24-1 and TRBJ2-3; possibly TRBD2 for D (6 bases). The V end lost 6 bases, the J end lost 6 bases, and 21 bases lay between the germline ends. In germline, CDR1 is KGHDR, CDR2 SFDVKD. The CDR3 is made up of 16 amino acids. The CDR3 region is CATSRREFGPSDTQYF. The CDR3 region has the DNA TGTGCCACCAGTCGGAGGGAGTTTGGACCGTCCGATACGCAGTATTTT.

This clone was counted at least ten times. A much larger clone differs by one base, so this may be a read error. This specimen includes other DNA sequences encoding the same CDR3. The chain joins TRBV19 to TRBJ2-7; D might be TRBD2 (6 bases). CDR1 is LNHDA, CDR2 SQIVND, per germline (reference sequence). Trimming removed 6 bases from V and 2 bases from J, with 8 bases in between. CDR3 length: 12 amino acids. CDR3 in amino acids: CASSGGAYEQYF. The DNA for the CDR3 is TGTGCCAGTAGCGGGGGTGCCTACGAGCAGTACTTC. Together with reference TRBV19 and TRBJ2-7, the CDR3 gives the full variable domain: DGGITQSPKYLFRKEGQNVTLSCEQNLNHDAMYWYRQDPGQGLRLIYYSQIVNDFQKGDIAEGYSVSREKKESFPLTVTSAQKNPTAFYLCASSGGAYEQYFGPGTRLTVT.

This clone occurred many times. DNA for the CDR3: TGTGCCAGCAGCCCCGGCCGACGGGATAACTATGGCTACACCTTC. This gives the protein CASSPGRRDNYGYTF. The chain employs TRBV7-9 and TRBJ1-2; unclear D gene. CDR3 size: 15 residues. The germline CDR1 and CDR2 sequences are SEHNR and FQNEAQ (reference sequence). Trimming shortened V by 5 bases and J by 1 base, and 14 bases separated the two germline ends. Looking up the rest from reference TRBV7-9 and TRBJ1-2 gives the full variable domain: DTGVSQNPRHKITKRGQNVTFRCDPISEHNRLYWYRQTLGQGPEFLTYFQNEAQLEKSRLLSDRFSAERPKGSFSTLEIQRTEQGDSAMYLCASSPGRRDNYGYTFGSGTRLTVV.

This clone was seen at least ten times. Other DNA sequences from this sample encode an identical CDR3 as well. The J gene is TRBJ2-7, the V gene TRBV20-1; D might be TRBD1 (5 bases). The CDR3 has 13 residues. CDR1 is DFQATT and CDR2 is SNEGSKA in the germline V gene (reference sequence). Trimming cost V 3 bases and J 0 bases, with 9 bases left between them. Here the CDR3 DNA reads TGCAGTGCTAGGGACATCTACTCCTACGAGCAGTACTTC. It codes for CSARDIYSYEQYF.

This clone has just a few counts. A much larger clone differs by one base, so this may be a read error. This CDR3 is CSANRGSNRPQHF. The DNA of the CDR3 is TGCAGTGCTAACAGGGGAAGCAATCGGCCCCAGCATTTT. The V gene is TRBV20-1, the J gene TRBJ1-5; 7 bases line up with TRBD1. This CDR3 spans 13 amino acids. Looked up from germline, CDR1 is DFQATT and CDR2 is SNEGSKA (reference sequence).

Ten or more counts support this clone. The CDR3 region is CAWSVQEGQAFF. The CDR3 DNA follows: TGTGCCTGGAGTGTACAGGAGGGGCAAGCTTTCTTT. The chain recombines TRBV30 with TRBJ1-1; D possibly corresponds to TRBD1 (5 bases). Germline V gives CDR1 GTSNPN, CDR2 SVGIG (reference sequence). This CDR3 region has 12 residues. Trimming took 0 bases from V and 9 from J, leaving 11 bases between them.

This clone was recorded at least ten times. This rearrangement joins TRBV11-2 to TRBJ2-7; 7 positions match TRBD2. CDR1 and CDR2 (germline): SGHAT, FQNNGV. Trimming took 1 base from V and 1 from J; bases not matched to a gene: 1. This CDR3 region has 14 residues. The chain's CDR3 is CASSLAGGSYEQYF. CDR3 DNA sequence: TGTGCCAGCAGCTTAGCGGGGGGTTCCTACGAGCAGTACTTC.

The chain recombines TRBV11-2 with TRBJ2-7, with 10 bases matching TRBD2. The CDR3 runs 16 residues. Germline CDR1 reads SGHAT; CDR2 reads FQNNGV. V shed 0 bases and J 6 bases; nucleotides not matched to a gene: 8. The CDR3 region is CASSLDSSGSGREQYF. CDR3 DNA: TGTGCCAGCAGCTTAGATTCTAGCGGGAGCGGGCGCGAGCAGTACTTC.

The chain has TRBV6-1 and TRBJ1-6, with 7 bases aligning to TRBD1. The CDR3 is made up of 16 amino acids. V shed 5 bases and J 7 bases; nucleotides not matched to a gene: 11. CDR1 and CDR2 from the germline V gene are MNHNS and SASEGT. The CDR3 region is CASSRRGCYWNSPLHF. For the CDR3, the DNA is TGTGCCAGCAGTCGCAGGGGGTGCTACTGGAATTCACCCCTCCACTTT.

This chain links TRBV12-3 or TRBV12-4 with TRBJ1-5; D is undetermined. The CDR3 is 12 amino acids. Trimming stripped 5 bases from V and 5 bases from J, with 7 bases between. The CDR3: CASSGPYQPQHF. The CDR3 DNA is TGTGCCAGCAGTGGGCCGTATCAGCCCCAGCATTTT.

This clone has at least ten counts. The J gene is TRBJ1-2, the V gene TRBV6-6; D gene uncertain. From germline, CDR1 is MNHNY and CDR2 SVGAGI (reference sequence). The V end was cut by 3 bases, the J end by 6 bases, with 11 bases between. The CDR3 runs to 13 residues. The CDR3 region has the DNA TGTGCCAGCAGTTATTCGGGGTCGAATGGCTACACCTTC. Its protein is CASSYSGSNGYTF.

This clone was observed many times. This clone may be a read error of a much larger clone one base away. The CDR3 end shows no conserved phenylalanine or tryptophan, and so a read error is likely. The CDR3 nucleotides read TGTGCCAGCACACAACAGGGTCCCTATGGCTACACCTCC. Its protein product is CASTQQGPYGYTS. The chain links TRBV7-9 to TRBJ1-2; weak D call: TRBD1 (6 bases). In germline, CDR1 is SEHNR, CDR2 FQNEAQ (reference sequence). Trimming removed 7 bases at V and 4 bases at J, with 13 bases between. This CDR3 is built from 13 residues.

This clone was detected ten times or more. V and J are TRBV5-1 and TRBJ1-6; 9 bases are a match to TRBD1. With V trimmed by 8 bases and J by 8 bases, 5 bases remained unmatched. The CDR3 sequence is 13 residues long. Germline assignment: CDR1 SGHRS and CDR2 YFSETQ. The CDR3 protein is CASSRDRDSPLHF. For the CDR3, the DNA is TGCGCCAGTAGTCGGGACAGGGATTCACCCCTCCACTTT.

The sample holds many counts of this clone. The chain couples TRBV6-1 to TRBJ1-1, with D possibly TRBD1 on 5 matching bases. This CDR3 spans 14 amino acids. Trimming removed 10 bases from V and 1 base from J, with 16 bases in between. Looked up from germline, CDR1 is MNHNS and CDR2 is SASEGT. The CDR3 spells CATLSGTANTEAFF. The CDR3 DNA follows: TGTGCCACTCTCTCTGGGACGGCGAACACTGAAGCTTTCTTT.

This clone was observed at least ten times. The V call is TRBV30, the J call TRBJ1-1; D gene unclear. This CDR3 has 14 residues. V gave up 4 bases and J gave up 7 bases, with 19 bases separating them. Germline values: CDR1 GTSNPN, CDR2 SVGIG (reference sequence). CDR3 protein: CAWNRVLLWDEAFF. Here the CDR3 DNA reads TGTGCCTGGAACCGGGTACTTCTTTGGGATGAAGCTTTCTTT.

This clone turned up a few times. V gene TRBV4-2 combines with J gene TRBJ1-3; possible D gene TRBD1, 6 bases. The CDR3 totals 17 residues. Germline CDR1 is LGHNA and CDR2 is YNFKEQ. The V end was cut by 0 bases, the J end by 2 bases, with 14 bases between. This CDR3 reads CASSQDSQGPPGNTIYF. The CDR3 bases are TGTGCCAGCAGCCAAGATTCCCAGGGGCCGCCTGGAAACACCATATATTTT.

A note on this clone: A single base separates this from a much larger clone, so it may be a read error. CDR3 sequence reads: CASSQAEENQYF. Here the CDR3 DNA reads TGTGCCAGCAGCCAAGCCGAGGAGAACCAGTACTTC. J is TRBJ2-5 and V is TRBV3-1; unclear D gene. The CDR3 consists of 12 residues. Germline V gene data show CDR1 as LGHDT and CDR2 as YNNKEL (reference sequence).